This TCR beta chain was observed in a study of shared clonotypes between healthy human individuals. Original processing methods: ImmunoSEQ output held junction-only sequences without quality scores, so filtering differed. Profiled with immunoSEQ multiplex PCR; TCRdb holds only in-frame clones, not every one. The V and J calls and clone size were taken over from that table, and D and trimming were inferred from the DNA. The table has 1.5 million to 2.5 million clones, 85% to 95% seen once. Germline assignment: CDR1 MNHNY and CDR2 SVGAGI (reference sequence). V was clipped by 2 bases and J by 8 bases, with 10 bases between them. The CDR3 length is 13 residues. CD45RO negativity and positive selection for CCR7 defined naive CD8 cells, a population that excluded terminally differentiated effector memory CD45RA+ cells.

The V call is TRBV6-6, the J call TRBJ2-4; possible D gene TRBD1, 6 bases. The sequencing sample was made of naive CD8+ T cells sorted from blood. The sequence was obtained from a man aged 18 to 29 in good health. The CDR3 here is CASSYGGEDIQYF. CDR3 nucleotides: TGTGCCAGCAGTTACGGGGGCGAGGACATTCAGTACTTC.